These T cell receptor beta chains were read from a single sample in a study of blood T cell repertoires in COVID-19. The method was immunoSEQ multiplex PCR; TCRdb's version includes in-frame clones alone and lacks a portion of them. The table lists about 190,000 clones, roughly 84% of them singletons. Sequencing was performed on peripheral blood. Every receptor here comes from a woman aged 40 to 50 who had recovered from COVID-19. Each CDR3 is given with its conserved first and last residue. Clone size, where shown, is once, few, many, or a class for clones that have expanded.

v_call	clone_size	j_call	cdr3_aa
TRBV7-6	-	TRBJ2-1	CASSLSDRFGEQFF
TRBV5-8	-	TRBJ2-2	CASSLFGGGNTGELFF
TRBV27	once	TRBJ2-2	CASSLGWGGTGELFF
TRBV3-1/TRBV3-2	many	TRBJ1-1	CASSPTGLEAFF
TRBV28	-	TRBJ2-7	CASSFSTVSYF
TRBV19	-	TRBJ2-1	CASSIFGINNEQFF
TRBV5-4	-	TRBJ2-3	CASTLGALAGGTDTQYF
TRBV6-5	-	TRBJ2-2	CASSRRGNTGELFF
TRBV5-8	-	TRBJ2-7	CATRTLSGRSEQYF
TRBV29-1	-	TRBJ1-1	CSATEYMNTEAFF
TRBV6-2/TRBV6-3	-	TRBJ2-7	CASSYTLQAGGRRSYEQYF
TRBV3-1/TRBV3-2	-	TRBJ1-5	CASSQGGKWQGFNQPQHF
TRBV6-1	-	TRBJ2-3	CASSEMLHSLRGTDTQYF
TRBV20-1	once	TRBJ2-1	CSASGPSGNEQFF
TRBV25-1	-	TRBJ1-4	CASSELGRDYEKLFF
TRBV24-1	-	TRBJ2-1	CATGGLDYNEQFF
TRBV18	-	TRBJ1-2	CASSPRTGGVSYGYTF
TRBV5-5	-	TRBJ2-5	CASSTRKEQGDPETQYF
TRBV6-6	-	TRBJ2-7	CASSYLELAEQYF
TRBV29-1	once	TRBJ2-5	CSLRTGSGETQYF
TRBV4-3	-	TRBJ2-2	CASSQISTGTRELFF
TRBV6-1	-	TRBJ1-3	CASSETGMGNTIYF
TRBV10-3	-	TRBJ1-5	CAISDDSSNQPQHF
TRBV7-9	-	TRBJ2-7	CASSLFGRGMASEQYF
TRBV18	-	TRBJ2-2	CASSQTVSRELFF
TRBV6-4	-	TRBJ1-6	CASSAGTGVSSYNSPLHF
TRBV7-2	once	TRBJ1-1	CASSSPGIGHTEAFF
TRBV5-1	-	TRBJ2-5	CASMGGRAGETQYF
TRBV6-5	-	TRBJ2-1	CASSSLAAGYNEQFF
TRBV12-3/TRBV12-4	-	TRBJ2-7	CASTGGVSKQYF
TRBV28	once	TRBJ2-1	CASSFWFGTDNEQFF
TRBV10-3	-	TRBJ2-5	CAISEYGQGAKTQYF
TRBV7-8	-	TRBJ2-7	CASSRKGTGTYEQYF
TRBV27	-	TRBJ2-7	CASTRSGHSTYEQYF
TRBV12-3/TRBV12-4	once	TRBJ1-2	CASSSHRGGYTF
TRBV27	-	TRBJ2-7	CASSSLAGGLYEQYF
TRBV18	-	TRBJ2-2	CASSLYTSGSTTGELFF
TRBV30	-	TRBJ1-4	CAWSGGMESVREKLFF
TRBV30	few	TRBJ1-2	CAWSISGSGYTF
TRBV6-5	once	TRBJ2-7	CASSIRGSADEQYF
TRBV6-4	-	TRBJ2-5	CASSDPTGRGGGQETQYF
TRBV24-1	-	TRBJ1-5	CATSGRQGALGQPQHF
TRBV5-8	-	TRBJ2-3	CASSFYSGRTDTQYF
TRBV28	-	TRBJ2-1	CASSSYSGGSYNEQFF
TRBV3-1/TRBV3-2	-	TRBJ2-7	CASSQELIAGLAGARPEQYF
TRBV30	-	TRBJ2-7	CAWSVDQGNDEQYF